This TCR beta chain was identified during a study of T cells in Graves' hyperthyroidism and ophthalmopathy. TCR beta CDR3 sequences were amplified from RNA transcripts. The HTBI primer set drove a first-round RT-PCR of the TCR CDR3. TCRdb called the multiplex PCR reads again in MiXCR, with one record for every CDR3 protein. The data contain around 800,000 distinct CDR3 sequences, roughly 37% of them seen just once; the ten biggest clones take up about 8.9%. No progression to ophthalmopathy during 18 months of follow-up defined stable disease. Participants, patients aged 18 to 65, had newly diagnosed hyperthyroidism with a duration under 2 months. Exclusion followed for patients with uncontrolled infection, other autoimmune disease, pregnancy or lactation. Out of around 10 ml of fresh peripheral blood came the PBMCs. This clonotype was counted once. CDR3 length: 14 residues. V lost 6 bases and J 5 bases, leaving 16 bases between the germline ends. Germline V CDR1 and CDR2: SNHLY, FYNNEI.

This TCR came from a man between 18 and 29 years old with Graves' hyperthyroidism. This chain connects TRBV2 to TRBJ1-1; tentative D call: TRBD1 (6 bases). Specimen: blood. As DNA, the CDR3 is TGTGCCAGCAGCTGGGGGGGCGGAGGAACTGAAGCTTTCTTT. Its translation: CASSWGGGGTEAFF.